The rows below give T cell receptor beta chains drawn from one sample of a study of identical twins. TCRdb reprocessed the 5' RACE reads with MiXCR, giving one entry per CDR3 protein. The data show about 690,000 distinct CDR3 sequences, with around 6% seen just once and around 1.9% held by the top ten. The sample taken for sequencing was naive T cells sorted from blood. The receptors here all came from a man aged 18 to 30 in good health. Both conserved end residues are part of each CDR3. The D gene is left open where the match is weak. Clone size is given for some rows only: seen once, a few or many times, or a class if the clone is expanded.

v_gene	j_gene	abundance	d_gene	CDR3aa	CDR3nt
TRBV29-1	TRBJ1-1	many	.	CSANLGGSGTEAFF	TGCAGCGCAAATCTGGGGGGCTCGGGCACTGAAGCTTTCTTT
TRBV27	TRBJ2-1	many	TRBD2	CASTFTSGPYNEQFF	TGTGCCAGCACCTTCACTAGCGGCCCCTACAATGAGCAGTTCTTC
TRBV24-1	TRBJ2-3	few	.	CATSEGTWGTDTQYF	TGTGCCACCAGTGAGGGAACCTGGGGCACAGATACGCAGTATTTT
TRBV6-1	TRBJ2-3	many	.	CASSPYFSTDTQYF	TGTGCCAGCAGTCCTTACTTTAGCACAGATACGCAGTATTTT
TRBV11-2	TRBJ2-1	few	.	CASSLSLAWGEQFF	TGTGCCAGCAGCTTATCGCTAGCGTGGGGAGAGCAGTTCTTC
TRBV7-6	TRBJ1-2	few	TRBD1	CASSLEAAGQGFYGYTF	TGTGCCAGCAGCTTAGAGGCAGCAGGACAGGGATTTTATGGCTACACCTTC
TRBV24-1	TRBJ1-2	many	.	CATSDGESYGYTF	TGTGCCACCAGTGATGGGGAGAGCTATGGCTACACCTTC
TRBV30	TRBJ1-3	.	.	CAWSETDGGDTIYF	TGTGCCTGGAGTGAGACGGATGGGGGGGACACCATATATTTT
TRBV28	TRBJ2-1	few	TRBD1	CASVRTGGGEQFF	TGTGCCAGCGTCCGGACAGGGGGGGGTGAGCAGTTCTTC
TRBV6-5	TRBJ2-1	many	TRBD2	CASSYSRTSGLGGQFF	TGTGCCAGCAGTTACTCGAGGACTAGCGGCCTAGGGGGGCAGTTCTTC
TRBV5-1	TRBJ2-5	.	.	CASSLGIVTGNQETQYF	TGCGCCAGCAGCTTGGGCATCGTGACAGGCAACCAAGAGACCCAGTACTTC
TRBV20-1	TRBJ1-1	.	.	CSARGQLSLNTEAFF	TGCAGTGCTAGAGGACAGCTATCCCTGAACACTGAAGCTTTCTTT
TRBV10-3	TRBJ2-1	many	.	CASGQTHEQFF	TGTGCCTCTGGTCAGACCCATGAGCAGTTCTTC
TRBV20-1	TRBJ2-3	many	TRBD2	CSAIGLAGGWVTDTQYF	TGCAGTGCTATAGGGTTAGCGGGAGGCTGGGTCACAGATACGCAGTATTTT
TRBV18	TRBJ2-1	.	.	CASSRQTLDNEQFF	TGTGCCAGCTCACGCCAGACCCTCGACAATGAGCAGTTCTTC
TRBV24-1	TRBJ2-3	many	.	CATSGEAATDTQYF	TGTGCCACCAGTGGGGAGGCAGCCACAGATACGCAGTATTTT
TRBV5-1	TRBJ2-1	many	.	CASRQGGTAEQFF	TGCGCCAGCAGACAGGGTGGGACCGCCGAGCAGTTCTTC
TRBV27	TRBJ2-7	.	TRBD2	CASSTGTRGFNEQYF	TGTGCCAGCAGTACCGGGACTAGGGGGTTTAACGAGCAGTACTTC
TRBV29-1	TRBJ2-5	many	.	CSVFSAQETQYF	TGCAGCGTGTTCAGCGCCCAGGAGACCCAGTACTTC
TRBV12-5	TRBJ2-2	.	.	CASGLPPGPDTGELFF	TGTGCTAGTGGTCTACCCCCCGGGCCCGACACCGGGGAGCTGTTTTTT
TRBV10-3	TRBJ2-1	.	.	CANGMEQFF	TGTGCCAACGGTATGGAGCAGTTCTTC
TRBV12-3/TRBV12-4	TRBJ1-2	many	.	CASSLGGGDGYTF	TGTGCCAGCAGTTTAGGGGGGGGGGATGGCTACACCTTC
TRBV29-1	TRBJ1-5	many	.	CSVAGTDSNQPQHF	TGCAGCGTCGCCGGGACGGATAGCAATCAGCCCCAGCATTTT
TRBV11-2	TRBJ2-3	many	TRBD2	CASSLLTSGRADTQYF	TGTGCCAGCAGCCTCTTGACTAGCGGGAGGGCAGATACGCAGTATTTT
TRBV20-1	TRBJ2-3	.	.	CSARFPSASTDTQYF	TGCAGTGCTAGATTTCCTAGCGCCAGCACAGATACGCAGTATTTT
TRBV6-2/TRBV6-3	TRBJ2-1	.	.	CASSPPGEGGDTNEQFF	TGTGCCAGCAGTCCCCCGGGCGAGGGTGGGGATACCAATGAGCAGTTCTTC
TRBV2	TRBJ2-4	many	.	CASSPGPNLTIQYF	TGTGCCAGCAGTCCGGGACCTAATCTAACCATTCAGTACTTC
TRBV29-1	TRBJ2-7	many	TRBD1	CSVRTGDRFEQYF	TGCAGCGTAAGGACAGGGGATCGGTTCGAGCAGTACTTC
TRBV7-7	TRBJ2-1	.	.	CASSLWPPDRPYNEQFF	TGTGCCAGCAGCTTATGGCCCCCCGACAGGCCTTACAATGAGCAGTTCTTC
TRBV28	TRBJ2-3	many	.	CASLRDINTDTQYF	TGTGCCAGCCTCCGGGACATCAACACAGATACGCAGTATTTT
TRBV18	TRBJ1-5	few	.	CASSPVGQPQHF	TGTGCCAGCTCACCAGTGGGACAGCCCCAGCATTTT
TRBV29-1	TRBJ2-7	many	.	CSVGSISSYEQYF	TGCAGCGTCGGCAGTATAAGCTCCTACGAGCAGTACTTC
TRBV20-1	TRBJ2-2	few	.	CSARPGAGELFF	TGCAGTGCTCGACCAGGGGCCGGGGAGCTGTTTTTT
TRBV6-1	TRBJ2-3	many	TRBD2	CASKGTSGSTDTQYF	TGTGCCAGCAAAGGGACTAGCGGGTCCACAGATACGCAGTATTTT
TRBV6-2/TRBV6-3	TRBJ1-4	many	TRBD1	CASSFATGQGNEKLFF	TGTGCCAGCAGTTTCGCTACGGGACAGGGGAATGAAAAACTGTTTTTT
TRBV10-3	TRBJ2-1	few	.	CAINRKEGLGNEQFF	TGTGCCATCAACCGGAAAGAGGGGCTGGGCAATGAGCAGTTCTTC
TRBV20-1	TRBJ2-3	many	.	CSVTGRNTDTQYF	TGCAGTGTGACCGGGCGGAACACAGATACGCAGTATTTT
TRBV12-3/TRBV12-4	TRBJ2-1	few	TRBD2	CASSSPGRWESSYNEQFF	TGTGCCAGCAGTTCTCCCGGGAGGTGGGAGAGCTCCTACAATGAGCAGTTCTTC
TRBV18	TRBJ2-2	few	TRBD2	CASSQPGLAGATGELFF	TGTGCCAGCTCGCAGCCGGGACTAGCGGGAGCCACCGGGGAGCTGTTTTTT
TRBV4-3	TRBJ2-3	many	TRBD2	CASSQDPLLAGGFADTQYF	TGCGCCAGCAGCCAAGACCCCTTACTAGCGGGAGGGTTCGCAGATACGCAGTATTTT
TRBV18	TRBJ2-4	.	.	CASSNRAKNIQYF	TGTGCCAGCTCAAACAGAGCCAAAAACATTCAGTACTTC